A selection of T cell receptor beta chains follows, all from one sample in a study of monozygotic twins with inflammatory bowel disease. TCRdb reprocessed the 5' RACE reads and reports one entry per CDR3 protein, with no DNA. In total, the table holds roughly 300,000 distinct CDR3 sequences. Sequencing input: blood. The receptors derive from a human donor with ulcerative colitis or Crohn's disease, or a healthy co-twin of an affected twin (not recorded which). CDR3s include the opening cysteine and the closing phenylalanine or tryptophan.

cdr3_length	v_call	j_call	cdr3_aa
14	TRBV7-9	TRBJ1-1	CASSLDVSITEAFF
15	TRBV19	TRBJ2-1	CASSISDRVPGEQFF
14	TRBV6-6	TRBJ2-2	CASSYARYTGELFF
14	TRBV27	TRBJ2-7	CASSPGGTHYEQYF
12	TRBV29-1	TRBJ1-3	CSVEQPGNTIYF
13	TRBV7-2	TRBJ2-7	CASSLERDYEQYF
17	TRBV11-2	TRBJ2-1	CASSLDWAGLAYNEQFF
15	TRBV15	TRBJ1-4	CATSRRGPANEKLFF
12	TRBV6-5	TRBJ2-2	CASSHPPGELFF
16	TRBV5-1	TRBJ2-7	CASSPDRVTVFYEQYF
17	TRBV7-2	TRBJ2-5	CASSKATSGGFFETQYF
12	TRBV20-1	TRBJ2-7	CSGVGFSYEQYF
12	TRBV20-1	TRBJ2-5	CSARVGEETQYF
17	TRBV28	TRBJ1-5	CASSLSWLRNSNQPQHF
15	TRBV15	TRBJ2-4	CATSRVLGAKNIQYF
16	TRBV28	TRBJ2-3	CASSSDRTGNTDTQYF
16	TRBV7-2	TRBJ2-3	CASSLAGRGGTDTQYF
14	TRBV28	TRBJ2-7	CASSPHGGTYEQYF
15	TRBV2	TRBJ2-1	CASSGADNSYNEQFF
17	TRBV18	TRBJ1-2	CASSAASPVVKSYGYTF
15	TRBV5-1	TRBJ1-6	CASSAGGLPSSPLHF
12	TRBV29-1	TRBJ2-7	CSVGTAFDERYF
13	TRBV10-3	TRBJ2-7	CAISALQGYEQYF
15	TRBV28	TRBJ1-4	CASRPPDREGEKLFF
13	TRBV12-3/TRBV12-4	TRBJ2-5	CASTQGSQETQYF
14	TRBV18	TRBJ2-1	CASSSNGLGNEQFF
16	TRBV4-2	TRBJ1-5	CASSQNVLYSNQPQHF
12	TRBV27	TRBJ2-2	CASRRGAGELFF
16	TRBV4-3	TRBJ2-7	CASSQVHRDPIYEQYF
14	TRBV5-1	TRBJ2-7	CASSQGQAGREQYF
14	TRBV18	TRBJ1-2	CASSPSTGEYGYTF
13	TRBV12-3/TRBV12-4	TRBJ2-5	CASSFGGEETQYF
18	TRBV11-2	TRBJ1-2	CASSSPGSWTGGGSGYTF
13	TRBV27	TRBJ2-7	CASGLAGNYEQYF
15	TRBV20-1	TRBJ1-2	CSARMFQGRNYGYTF
16	TRBV14	TRBJ1-6	CASSQLTGSYNSPLHF
14	TRBV5-5	TRBJ1-1	CASSLGQGYTEAFF
15	TRBV12-3/TRBV12-4	TRBJ1-2	CASSTSQEINYGYTF
14	TRBV6-2/TRBV6-3	TRBJ2-7	CASSFNDRNYEQYF
12	TRBV12-3/TRBV12-4	TRBJ2-1	CASLEGWNEQFF
15	TRBV28	TRBJ2-1	CASRPLAGGRLEQFF
13	TRBV12-3/TRBV12-4	TRBJ2-7	CASTEDGTYEQYF
15	TRBV6-5	TRBJ2-7	CASSSRGARTYEQYF
17	TRBV6-1	TRBJ1-5	CASSSGTGGFKVYPQHF
17	TRBV28	TRBJ2-1	CASTHSGSSGIINEQFF
15	TRBV10-3	TRBJ2-5	CAIRAGTREGETQYF
16	TRBV20-1	TRBJ2-5	CSARGASGGWGETQYF
15	TRBV29-1	TRBJ2-1	CSPRTSGGPYNEQFF